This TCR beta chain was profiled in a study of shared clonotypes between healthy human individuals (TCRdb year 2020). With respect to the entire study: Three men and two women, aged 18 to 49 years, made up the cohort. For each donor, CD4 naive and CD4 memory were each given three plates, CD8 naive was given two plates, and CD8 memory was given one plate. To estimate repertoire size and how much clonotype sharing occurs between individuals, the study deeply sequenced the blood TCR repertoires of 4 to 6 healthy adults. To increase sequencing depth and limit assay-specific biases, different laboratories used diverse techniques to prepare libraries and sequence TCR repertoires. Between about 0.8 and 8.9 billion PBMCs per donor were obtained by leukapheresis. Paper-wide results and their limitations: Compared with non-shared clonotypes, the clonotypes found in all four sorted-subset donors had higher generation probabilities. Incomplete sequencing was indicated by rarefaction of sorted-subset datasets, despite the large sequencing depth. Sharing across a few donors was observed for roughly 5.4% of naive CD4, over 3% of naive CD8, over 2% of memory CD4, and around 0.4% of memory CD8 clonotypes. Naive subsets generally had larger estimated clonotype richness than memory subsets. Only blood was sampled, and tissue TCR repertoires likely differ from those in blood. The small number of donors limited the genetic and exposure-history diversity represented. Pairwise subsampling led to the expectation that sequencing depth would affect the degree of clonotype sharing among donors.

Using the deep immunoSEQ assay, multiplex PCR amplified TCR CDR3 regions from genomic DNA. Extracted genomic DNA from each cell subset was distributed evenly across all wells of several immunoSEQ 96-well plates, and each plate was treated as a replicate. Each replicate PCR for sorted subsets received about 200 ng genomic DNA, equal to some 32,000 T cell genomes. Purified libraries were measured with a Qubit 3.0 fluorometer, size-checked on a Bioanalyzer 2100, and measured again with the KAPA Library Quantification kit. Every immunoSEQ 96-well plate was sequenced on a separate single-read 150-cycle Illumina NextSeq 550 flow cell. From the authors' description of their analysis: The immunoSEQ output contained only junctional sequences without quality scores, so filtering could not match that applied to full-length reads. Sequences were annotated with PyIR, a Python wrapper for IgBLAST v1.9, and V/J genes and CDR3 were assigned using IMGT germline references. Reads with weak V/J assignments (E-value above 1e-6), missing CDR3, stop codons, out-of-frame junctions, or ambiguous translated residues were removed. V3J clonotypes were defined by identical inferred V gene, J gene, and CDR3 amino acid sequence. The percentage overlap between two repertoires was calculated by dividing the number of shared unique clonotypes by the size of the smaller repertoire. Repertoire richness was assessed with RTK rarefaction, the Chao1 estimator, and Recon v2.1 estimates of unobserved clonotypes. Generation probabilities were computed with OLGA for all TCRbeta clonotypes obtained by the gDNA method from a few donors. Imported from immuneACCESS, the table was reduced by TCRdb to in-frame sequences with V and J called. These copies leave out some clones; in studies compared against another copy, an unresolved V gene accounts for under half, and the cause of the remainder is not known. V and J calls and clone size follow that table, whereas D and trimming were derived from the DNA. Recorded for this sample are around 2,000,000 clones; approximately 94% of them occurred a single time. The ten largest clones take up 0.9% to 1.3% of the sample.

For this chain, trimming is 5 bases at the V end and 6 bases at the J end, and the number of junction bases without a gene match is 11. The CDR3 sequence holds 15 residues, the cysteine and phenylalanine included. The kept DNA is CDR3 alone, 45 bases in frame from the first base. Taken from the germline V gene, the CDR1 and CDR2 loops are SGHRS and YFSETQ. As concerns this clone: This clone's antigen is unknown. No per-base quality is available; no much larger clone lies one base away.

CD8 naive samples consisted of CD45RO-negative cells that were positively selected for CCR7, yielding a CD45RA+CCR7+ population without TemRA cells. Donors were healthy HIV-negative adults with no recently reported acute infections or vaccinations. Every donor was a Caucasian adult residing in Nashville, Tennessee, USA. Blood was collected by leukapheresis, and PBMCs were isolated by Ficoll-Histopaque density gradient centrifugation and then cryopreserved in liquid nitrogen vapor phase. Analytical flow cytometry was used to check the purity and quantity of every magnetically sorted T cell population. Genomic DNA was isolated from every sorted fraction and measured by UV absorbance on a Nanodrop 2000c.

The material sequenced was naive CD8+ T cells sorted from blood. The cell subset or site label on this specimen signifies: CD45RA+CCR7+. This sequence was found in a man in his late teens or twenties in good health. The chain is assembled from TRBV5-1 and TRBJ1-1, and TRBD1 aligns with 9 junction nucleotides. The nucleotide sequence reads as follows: TGCGCCAGCAGAGGTGGGTGGGACAGGGACGCTGAAGCTTTCTTT. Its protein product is CASRGGWDRDAEAFF.